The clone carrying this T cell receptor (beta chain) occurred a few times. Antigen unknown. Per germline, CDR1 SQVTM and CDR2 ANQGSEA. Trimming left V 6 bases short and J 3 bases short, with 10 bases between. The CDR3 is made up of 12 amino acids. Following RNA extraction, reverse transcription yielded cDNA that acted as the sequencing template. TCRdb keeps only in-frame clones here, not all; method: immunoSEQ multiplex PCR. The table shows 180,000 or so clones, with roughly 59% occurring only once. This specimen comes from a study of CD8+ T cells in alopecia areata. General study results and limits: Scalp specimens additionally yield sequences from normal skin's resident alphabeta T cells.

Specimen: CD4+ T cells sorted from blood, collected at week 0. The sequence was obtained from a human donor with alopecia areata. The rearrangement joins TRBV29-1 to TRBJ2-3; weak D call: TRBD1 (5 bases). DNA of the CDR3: TGCAGCGTAGACAAGGGGACAGATACGCAGTATTTT. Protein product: CSVDKGTDTQYF.